This T cell receptor beta chain was obtained from a study of tumor-infiltrating lymphocytes in primary liver carcinoma. Study details: Each sample had roughly 3.65 to 7.5 million productive TCRbeta reads regardless of tissue type. Study-level points and caveats: Tumors had a top-250-clone fraction that was significantly higher than blood (p = 0.039).

The V and J ends lost 1 base and 9 bases respectively, with 4 bases between them. This CDR3 is 10 amino acids long. Germline V gene data show CDR1 as SGHNT and CDR2 as YENEEA. From 500 ng total RNA, TCR beta cDNA was generated with a primer in the constant region. Researchers made the TCR beta libraries by running three nested multiplex PCR rounds with slightly modified ARM-PCR. It was with TRBV1-TRBV30 forward primers and a C-beta reverse primer that the first two PCR rounds were run, at roughly 10 cycles each. TCRdb re-analysed the multiplex PCR reads in MiXCR, keeping a single row per CDR3 protein. Here the sample spans approximately 330,000 distinct CDR3 sequences, around three fifths being singletons. RNA was extracted from whole blood without cell sorting, alongside germline DNA. Prior to the surgical procedure, around 4.3 milliliters of peripheral blood were collected. This clonotype was detected only a few times. Its target is unknown.

Source material: peripheral blood. The chain carries TRBV11-3 and TRBJ2-7; D is unresolved. This TCR was recovered from a man aged 40-49 years with primary liver carcinoma and hepatitis B virus infection. CDR3 protein: CASSLVGQYF. CDR3 DNA sequence: TGTGCCAGCAGCTTAGTTGGGCAGTACTTC.